The next 13 T cell receptor beta chains were all read from a single sample in a study of human T cells and chemical hapten exposure. Specified time point: healthy volunteer bleed at 6 weeks. The authors extracted total RNA from unfractionated whole blood. From the RACE reads, TCRdb called clonotypes with MiXCR, one entry per CDR3 protein. This sample has 35,000 to 55,000 distinct CDR3 sequences, with around 3.6% found just once. The specimen was whole blood. The receptors derive from a human donor in good health. Some clones in this sample may be carry-over from other donors' samples.

The V gene is TRBV7-9, the J gene TRBJ1-1; D not certain. Germline CDR1 and CDR2: SEHNR and FQNEAQ (reference sequence). CDR3 length: 12 amino acids. Trimming took off 3 bases at V and 5 bases at J, with 7 bases between the two ends. CDR3 sequence reads: CASSFRRTEAFF. CDR3 nucleotides: TGTGCCAGCAGCTTTAGGAGGACTGAAGCTTTCTTT.

This clonotype was seen ten or more times. V and J are TRBV12-3 or TRBV12-4 and TRBJ1-2, with D perhaps matching TRBD1 (6 bases). This CDR3 comprises 14 residues. With 2 bases removed from V and 5 bases from J, the gap between germline ends came to 12 bases. CDR3 residues: CASSLSRQGYGYTF. In nucleotides, the CDR3 is TGTGCCAGCAGTTTAAGCCGGCAGGGGTATGGCTACACCTTC.

This clonotype was observed many times. The chain has TRBV29-1 and TRBJ2-1; 11 bases align to TRBD2. The germline CDR1 and CDR2 sequences are SQVTM and ANQGSEA. The V and J ends lost 6 bases and 5 bases, in that order; junction bases with no gene match: 6. The CDR3 covers 14 residues. Here the CDR3 reads CSVFTSGGNNEQFF. In nucleotides, the CDR3 is TGCAGCGTCTTTACTAGCGGGGGAAACAATGAGCAGTTCTTC.

This clonotype was detected only a few times. The CDR3 sequence: CASRGTGGGERRGYTF. Here the CDR3 DNA reads TGTGCCAGCAGGGGGACAGGGGGCGGAGAAAGAAGAGGCTACACCTTC. The chain employs TRBV12-3 or TRBV12-4 and TRBJ1-2; TRBD1 agrees at 12 bases. The CDR3 covers 16 residues. After removal of 6 bases from V and 8 bases from J, the junction contained 13 bases not matched to a gene.

This clonotype was detected many times. V is TRBV6-5 and J is TRBJ2-7, with D perhaps matching TRBD2 (6 bases). V was clipped by 6 bases and J by 5 bases, with 20 bases between them. The V gene's germline CDR1 is MNHEY and CDR2 SVGAGI. The CDR3 has 15 residues. CDR3: CASSRPGLGPHEQYF. In nucleotides, the CDR3 is TGTGCCAGCAGCAGACCGGGACTCGGCCCCCACGAGCAGTACTTC.

There are many counts of this clonotype. The J gene is TRBJ2-1, the V gene TRBV6-5; no reliable D call. Between the trimmed V and J ends, which lost 7 bases and 5 bases, there was a span of 12 bases. The CDR3 consists of 13 residues. Per the germline V gene, CDR1 is MNHEY and CDR2 is SVGAGI. This CDR3 reads CASNSLIDNEQFF. Here the CDR3 DNA reads TGTGCCAGCAACTCCCTGATCGACAATGAGCAGTTCTTC.

There are a few counts of this clonotype. The rearrangement uses TRBV15 and TRBJ2-1; D is unresolved. This CDR3 has 14 residues. V shed 0 bases and J shed 4 bases, with 7 bases lying between them. Germline-derived CDR1 and CDR2 are LNHNV and YYDKDF (reference sequence). CDR3 in amino acids: CATSRDPTYNEQFF. DNA for the CDR3: TGTGCCACCAGCAGAGATCCCACTTACAATGAGCAGTTCTTC.

In its sample, this clonotype was seen many times. V usage is TRBV29-1 and J usage is TRBJ2-7, with D unclear. V gave up 1 base and J gave up 6 bases, with 10 bases separating them. The CDR3 is 12 residues long. Germline CDR1 reads SQVTM; CDR2 reads ANQGSEA. This chain's CDR3 is CSVEAPGREQYF. The CDR3 region has the DNA TGCAGCGTTGAAGCCCCGGGCCGCGAGCAGTACTTC.

The table lists this clonotype with many counts. CDR3 in DNA: TGTGCCAGCAGCTTAGGAGGGGCGAGTACTGAAGCTTTCTTT. It yields the protein CASSLGGASTEAFF. The chain combines TRBV7-9 with TRBJ1-1; perhaps TRBD1 as D (5 bases). The V and J ends lost 1 base and 5 bases respectively, with 11 bases between them. This CDR3 spans 14 amino acids. Germline V gives CDR1 SEHNR, CDR2 FQNEAQ (reference sequence).

The table lists this clonotype with many counts. The rearrangement links TRBV5-4 to TRBJ1-1; weak D call: TRBD1 (6 bases). The CDR3 extends over 15 amino acids. V lost 4 bases and J lost 0, with 13 bases in between. Germline assignment: CDR1 SGHNT and CDR2 YYREEE (reference sequence). CDR3 protein: CASSQQGYMNTEAFF. The CDR3 DNA follows: TGTGCCAGCAGCCAACAGGGATACATGAACACTGAAGCTTTCTTT.

This clonotype was seen many times. The genes are TRBV29-1 and TRBJ2-7; D might be TRBD2 (5 bases). Trimming left V 6 bases short and J 9 bases short, with 18 bases between. The CDR3 contains 12 residues. Per the germline V gene, CDR1 is SQVTM and CDR2 is ANQGSEA. CDR3 nucleotide sequence: TGCAGCGTGTCTCCGGACTCCCTGGCGCAGTACTTC. Translating gives CSVSPDSLAQYF.

This clonotype was counted ten times or more. The chain combines TRBV5-1 with TRBJ1-6; D is uncertain. The CDR3 contains 13 residues. V gave up 0 bases and J gave up 8 bases, with 6 bases separating them. Germline V gives CDR1 SGHRS, CDR2 YFSETQ. The CDR3 here is CASSLAGYSPLHF. The CDR3 nucleotides are TGCGCCAGCAGCTTGGCAGGATATTCACCCCTCCACTTT.

This clonotype was picked up many times. This chain links TRBV29-1 with TRBJ1-3, with 7 nucleotides matching TRBD1. After removal of 3 bases from V and 0 bases from J, the junction contained 2 bases not matched to a gene. CDR1 is SQVTM, CDR2 ANQGSEA, per germline. The CDR3 totals 14 residues. The CDR3 DNA sequence: TGCAGCGTTGACAGGGGGAGCTCTGGAAACACCATATATTTT. This encodes CSVDRGSSGNTIYF.